These 28 T cell receptor beta chains were all obtained from the same sample, sequenced in a study of CD8 T cells in ankylosing spondylitis. TCRdb called the 5' RACE reads again in MiXCR, with one record for every CDR3 protein. Among over 150,000 distinct CDR3 sequences listed, 9.5% to 15% were seen once. Material: blood, either unsorted or a sorted T cell fraction (not recorded which). The receptors originated from a male donor with ankylosing spondylitis or in good health (not recorded which).

This clonotype was seen only a few times. This sequence joins TRBV5-1 and TRBJ1-2, with D possibly matching TRBD1 (5 bases). This CDR3 comprises 14 residues. Germline V CDR1 and CDR2: SGHRS, YFSETQ. Trimming removed 0 bases from V and 6 bases from J, with 12 bases in between. CDR3 sequence reads: CASSLAEAGNGYTF. The CDR3 DNA is TGCGCCAGCAGCTTGGCCGAGGCAGGGAATGGCTACACCTTC.

The table lists this clonotype with many counts. The chain joins TRBV29-1 to TRBJ2-1; the match to TRBD1 covers 8 bases. There are 16 residues in the CDR3. Germline V gives CDR1 SQVTM, CDR2 ANQGSEA. With 7 bases clipped from V and 10 bases from J, the junction kept 21 bases outside the gene matches. The CDR3 here is CSGDRTGTGEAGEQFF. CDR3 bases: TGCAGCGGGGATCGAACCGGGACAGGAGAGGCTGGGGAGCAGTTCTTC.

The CDR3 nucleotides read TGTGCCAGCAGCTACGGGGACGCGTGGGAGCAGTACTTC. Encoded protein: CASSYGDAWEQYF. This sequence joins TRBV7-6 and TRBJ2-7, with D perhaps matching TRBD1 or TRBD2 (5 bases each). This CDR3 has 13 amino acids. V lost 4 bases to trimming and J lost 7 bases, with 14 bases between them. Germline V CDR1 and CDR2: SGHVS, FNYEAQ.

J is TRBJ2-7 and V is TRBV11-2; 7 bases match TRBD1. The CDR3 is 17 amino acids. V dropped 5 bases and J dropped 0; count of bases not matched to a gene: 13. Germline CDR1 reads SGHAT; CDR2 reads FQNNGV. The DNA of the CDR3 is TGTGCCAGCAGCCTTAACCACCTGACAGGGTACTCCTACGAGCAGTACTTC. It codes for CASSLNHLTGYSYEQYF.

This clonotype was counted a few times. The chain combines TRBV6-1 with TRBJ2-1; TRBD1 agrees at 9 bases. Germline assignment: CDR1 MNHNS and CDR2 SASEGT. There are 15 residues in the CDR3. V was clipped by 7 bases and J by 10 bases; unmatched bases: 14. The CDR3 DNA reads as TGTGCCAGCACCGACTTCGGACAGGGGTTCGGGGAGCAGTTCTTC. This translates into CASTDFGQGFGEQFF.

Ten or more counts support this clonotype. This chain uses TRBV5-1 with TRBJ1-6; D is ambiguous. Trimming pared 2 bases from V and 7 bases from J, leaving 7 bases between. Looked up from germline, CDR1 is SGHRS and CDR2 is YFSETQ. The CDR3 totals 13 residues. In DNA, the CDR3 is TGCGCCAGCAGCTTTACAGCAAATTCACCCCTCCACTTT. This sequence encodes CASSFTANSPLHF.

The rearrangement uses TRBV25-1 and TRBJ2-7; no firm D call. The CDR3 has 13 residues. Trimming took off 4 bases at V and 5 bases at J, with 12 bases between the two ends. The germline V gene has CDR1 MGHDK and CDR2 SYGVNS. CDR3: CASSGNRAHEQYF. The CDR3 nucleotides are TGTGCCAGCAGTGGAAACAGAGCCCACGAGCAGTACTTC.

The V and J genes are TRBV15 and TRBJ2-5, with TRBD1 matching 8 bases. Germline-derived CDR1 and CDR2 are LNHNV and YYDKDF (reference sequence). V shed 3 bases, J shed 4 bases, and the junction held 10 bases outside the gene matches. The CDR3 extends over 16 amino acids. The chain's CDR3 is CATSRVQGASTETQYF. The DNA of the CDR3 is TGTGCCACCAGCAGGGTTCAGGGGGCCAGCACAGAGACCCAGTACTTC.

V usage is TRBV19 and J usage is TRBJ2-1; the D is unclear. Trimming shortened V by 10 bases and J by 6 bases, and 13 bases separated the two germline ends. This CDR3 region has 12 residues. CDR1 and CDR2 (germline): LNHDA, SQIVND (reference sequence). The CDR3 DNA reads TGTGCCACCACCACGGGCCTCAATGAGCAGTTCTTC. It translates to CATTTGLNEQFF.

This clonotype has a handful of counts. This chain joins TRBV4-2 and TRBJ2-1, with D possibly TRBD2 on 6 matching bases. CDR1 is LGHNA and CDR2 is YNFKEQ in the germline V gene. CDR3 length: 16 amino acids. V was clipped by 0 bases and J by 8 bases, with 17 bases between them. In nucleotides, the CDR3 is TGTGCCAGCAGCCAAGATGTTGTGGGGAGCGGGCATGAGCAGTTCTTC. Translated, it gives CASSQDVVGSGHEQFF.

V usage is TRBV7-6 and J usage is TRBJ2-1; D uncertain. Germline CDR1 SGHVS, CDR2 FNYEAQ. Deletions cut 5 bases from V and 6 bases from J, with 14 bases between. The CDR3 is 14 residues long. CDR3 loop: CASSHPLEGNEQFF. CDR3 DNA: TGTGCCAGCAGCCACCCCCTAGAAGGCAATGAGCAGTTCTTC.

This clonotype was counted between two and nine times. The rearrangement joins TRBV6-1 to TRBJ1-1; D call uncertain. The germline gives CDR1 MNHNS, CDR2 SASEGT. The V and J ends lost 4 bases and 8 bases respectively, with 14 bases between them. The CDR3 is 13 amino acids. The CDR3 here is CASSAQDRSEAFF. CDR3 DNA: TGTGCCAGCAGTGCCCAGGACCGATCCGAAGCTTTCTTT.

This clonotype occurred a few times. The gene calls are TRBV7-9 and TRBJ2-1; D possibly uses TRBD1 or TRBD2 (5 bases each). The length of the CDR3 is 11 residues. Germline loops: CDR1 SEHNR, CDR2 FQNEAQ (reference sequence). With 7 bases removed from V and 8 bases from J, the gap between germline ends came to 9 bases. This CDR3 is CASTLGDEQFF. Here the CDR3 DNA reads TGTGCCAGCACCCTGGGGGATGAGCAGTTCTTC.

The genes are TRBV30 and TRBJ1-1; the D is unclear. The CDR3 totals 12 residues. The V gene's germline CDR1 is GTSNPN and CDR2 SVGIG (reference sequence). V shed 0 bases and J shed 7 bases, with 9 bases lying between them. Here the CDR3 DNA reads TGTGCCTGGAGTGTTGGTCAGTTTGAAGCTTTCTTT. Residues: CAWSVGQFEAFF.

The rearrangement links TRBV27 to TRBJ2-7; D may correspond to TRBD1 or TRBD2 (5 bases each). Per germline, CDR1 MNHEY and CDR2 SMNVEV (reference sequence). The length of the CDR3 is 16 residues. V lost 3 bases to trimming and J lost 3 bases, with 18 bases between them. This chain's CDR3 is CASSLSGPPFIYEQYF. CDR3 DNA sequence: TGTGCCAGCAGTTTGTCGGGACCCCCTTTCATCTACGAGCAGTACTTC.

The V and J genes are TRBV6-1 and TRBJ2-3; D gene unclear. Germline V gene lookup returns CDR1 MNHNS and CDR2 SASEGT. Between the trimmed V and J ends, which lost 1 base and 0 bases, there was a span of 8 bases. This CDR3 has 15 amino acids. CDR3 nucleotide sequence: TGTGCCAGCAGTGAAGTGCCAGGTAGCACAGATACGCAGTATTTT. Its translation: CASSEVPGSTDTQYF.

This clonotype has ten or more counts. The V call is TRBV10-3, the J call TRBJ2-4; D tentatively fits TRBD1 or TRBD2 (5 bases each). The germline gives CDR1 ENHRY, CDR2 SYGVKD. The V gene lost 7 bases and the J gene lost 2 bases, with 18 bases spanning the gap. CDR3 length: 16 residues. CDR3 loop: CAIIFRDRATKNIQYF. DNA of the CDR3: TGTGCCATCATTTTTCGGGACCGAGCGACCAAAAACATTCAGTACTTC.

V is TRBV7-9 and J is TRBJ2-1; 8 positions agree with TRBD2. Unmatched junction bases numbered 12, after V lost 4 bases and J lost 4 bases. Germline V gene sequence: CDR1 SEHNR, CDR2 FQNEAQ (reference sequence). This CDR3 contains 17 residues. Written as DNA, the CDR3 is TGTGCCAGCAGCTCCGTCACTAGCGGTGGAGGGTACAATGAGCAGTTCTTC. It encodes CASSSVTSGGGYNEQFF. The variable domain in full, completed from reference TRBV7-9 and TRBJ2-1, reads DTGVSQNPRHKITKRGQNVTFRCDPISEHNRLYWYRQTLGQGPEFLTYFQNEAQLEKSRLLSDRFSAERPKGSFSTLEIQRTEQGDSAMYLCASSSVTSGGGYNEQFFGPGTRLTVL.

The rearrangement links TRBV20-1 to TRBJ2-3; 13 nucleotides line up with TRBD2. V lost 6 bases and J lost 5; bases outside the gene matches: 11. The CDR3 is 16 amino acids. Germline CDR1 and CDR2: DFQATT and SNEGSKA (reference sequence). The CDR3 nucleotides are TGCAGTGCGCTGCCTGGACTAGCGGGAGACGAAGATACGCAGTATTTT. Its protein is CSALPGLAGDEDTQYF.

This clonotype was seen more than once but under ten times. The chain joins TRBV5-1 to TRBJ2-3; the match to TRBD1 covers 7 bases. The V gene end was trimmed by 2 bases and the J gene end by 0 bases; junction bases not matched to a gene: 9. This CDR3 has 17 amino acids. The germline gives CDR1 SGHRS, CDR2 YFSETQ. The CDR3 region is CASSFSRTGGSTDTQYF. As DNA, the CDR3 is TGCGCCAGCAGCTTCAGTCGGACAGGAGGAAGCACAGATACGCAGTATTTT.

There are many counts of this clonotype. The chain combines TRBV11-2 with TRBJ2-1; TRBD2 is a possible D gene (5 bases). Trimming took off 4 bases at V and 8 bases at J, with 18 bases between the two ends. Germline lookup yields CDR1 SGHAT and CDR2 FQNNGV. CDR3 length equals 15 residues. CDR3 loop: CASSYTSLINDEQFF. As DNA, the CDR3 is TGTGCCAGCAGCTATACTAGTTTAATTAACGATGAGCAGTTCTTC.

The chain combines TRBV20-1 with TRBJ2-1; a possible D gene is TRBD2 (6 bases). Germline V gene data show CDR1 as DFQATT and CDR2 as SNEGSKA (reference sequence). Trimming stripped 5 bases from V and 2 bases from J, with 10 bases between. The CDR3 extends over 13 amino acids. In nucleotides, the CDR3 is TGCAGTGCTCGGGGGTTTACCTACAATGAGCAGTTCTTC. As protein: CSARGFTYNEQFF.

This clonotype was found many times. This chain uses TRBV6-2 or TRBV6-3 with TRBJ2-1; D unclear. CDR1 and CDR2 (germline): MNHEY, SVGEGT. Trimming stripped 6 bases from V and 8 bases from J, with 8 bases between. This CDR3 contains 11 residues. CDR3 sequence: CASSPGYEQFF. The CDR3 DNA sequence: TGTGCCAGCAGCCCCGGCTATGAGCAGTTCTTC.

The CDR3 region has the DNA TGTGCCAGCAGCTTAATTGAAAAAGGACAGGGGAACATAGAGCAGTTCTTC. It translates to CASSLIEKGQGNIEQFF. J is TRBJ2-1 and V is TRBV7-9; the match to TRBD1 covers 9 bases. CDR1 and CDR2 from the germline V gene are SEHNR and FQNEAQ (reference sequence). The CDR3 totals 17 residues. Unmatched junction bases numbered 15, after V lost 2 bases and J lost 10 bases.

The gene calls are TRBV7-9 and TRBJ1-1; maybe TRBD1 (5 bases). Germline values: CDR1 SEHNR, CDR2 FQNEAQ (reference sequence). The V and J ends lost 1 base and 4 bases respectively, with 13 bases between them. The length of the CDR3 is 15 residues. The chain's CDR3 is CASSLEVRVGTEAFF. DNA for the CDR3: TGTGCCAGCAGCTTAGAAGTCAGGGTAGGCACTGAAGCTTTCTTT. Variable domain in full (rest from reference TRBV7-9 and TRBJ1-1): DTGVSQNPRHKITKRGQNVTFRCDPISEHNRLYWYRQTLGQGPEFLTYFQNEAQLEKSRLLSDRFSAERPKGSFSTLEIQRTEQGDSAMYLCASSLEVRVGTEAFFGQGTRLTVV.

The chain links TRBV9 to TRBJ2-3; 10 bases are shared with TRBD2. This CDR3 region has 15 residues. V lost 3 bases and J lost 1; bases outside the gene matches: 2. Germline values: CDR1 SGDLS, CDR2 YYNGEE. CDR3 residues: CASSGTSGGTDTQYF. CDR3 sequence (DNA): TGTGCCAGCAGCGGGACTAGCGGAGGCACAGATACGCAGTATTTT.

The table lists this clonotype with a few counts. This chain joins TRBV3-1 and TRBJ2-1; maybe TRBD1 (5 bases). Trimming cost V 0 bases and J 7 bases, with 10 bases left between them. This CDR3 contains 14 residues. The germline gives CDR1 LGHDT, CDR2 YNNKEL (reference sequence). CDR3 nucleotide sequence: TGTGCCAGCAGCCAAGACGCAGGGTGGAATGAGCAGTTCTTC. Encoded protein: CASSQDAGWNEQFF.

This chain uses TRBV15 with TRBJ1-6; tentative D call: TRBD1 (5 bases). The CDR3 runs to 15 residues. Trimming removed 3 bases at V and 3 bases at J, with 9 bases between. Germline V gives CDR1 LNHNV, CDR2 YYDKDF (reference sequence). The CDR3 region is CATSSGDYYNSPLHF. As DNA, the CDR3 is TGTGCCACCAGCAGCGGGGACTACTATAATTCACCCCTCCACTTT.